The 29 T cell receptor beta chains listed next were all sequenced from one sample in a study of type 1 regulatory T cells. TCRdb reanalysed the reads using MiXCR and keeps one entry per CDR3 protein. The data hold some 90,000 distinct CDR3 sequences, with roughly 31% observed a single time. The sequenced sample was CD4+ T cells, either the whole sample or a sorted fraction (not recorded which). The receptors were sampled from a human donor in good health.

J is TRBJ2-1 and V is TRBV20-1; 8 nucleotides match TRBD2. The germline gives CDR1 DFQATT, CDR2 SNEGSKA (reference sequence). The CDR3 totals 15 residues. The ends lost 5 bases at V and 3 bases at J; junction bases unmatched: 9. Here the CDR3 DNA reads TGCAGTGCTCCCAGCGGGAGTGGGCTCTACAATGAGCAGTTCTTC. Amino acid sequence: CSAPSGSGLYNEQFF.

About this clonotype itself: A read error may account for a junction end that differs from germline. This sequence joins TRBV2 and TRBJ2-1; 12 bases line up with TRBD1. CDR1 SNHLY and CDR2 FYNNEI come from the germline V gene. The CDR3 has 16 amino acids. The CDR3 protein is CASTVSPGTGGNELFF. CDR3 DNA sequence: TGTGCCAGCACCGTATCGCCGGGGACAGGGGGCAATGAGCTGTTCTTC.

The chain's CDR3 is CASSYFRPSTNEQFF. CDR3 nucleotide sequence: TGTGCCAGCAGTTACTTTCGTCCGTCCACCAATGAGCAGTTCTTC. The J gene is TRBJ2-1, the V gene TRBV6-6; D is unclear. CDR1 is MNHNY and CDR2 is SVGAGI in the germline V gene (reference sequence). The V and J ends lost 1 base and 6 bases respectively, with 13 bases between them. CDR3 length: 15 residues.

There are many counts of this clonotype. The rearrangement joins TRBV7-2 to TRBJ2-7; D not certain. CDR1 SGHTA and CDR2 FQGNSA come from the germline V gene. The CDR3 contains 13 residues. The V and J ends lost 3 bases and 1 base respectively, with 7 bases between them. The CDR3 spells CASSLAQSYEQYF. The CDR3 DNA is TGTGCCAGCAGCTTGGCGCAATCCTACGAGCAGTACTTC.

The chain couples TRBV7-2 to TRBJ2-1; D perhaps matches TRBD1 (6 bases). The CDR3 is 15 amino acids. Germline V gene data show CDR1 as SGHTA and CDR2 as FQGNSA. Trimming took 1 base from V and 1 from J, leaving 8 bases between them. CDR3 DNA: TGTGCCAGCAGCTTAGTGGGGGCGTCCTACAATGAGCAGTTCTTC. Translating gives CASSLVGASYNEQFF. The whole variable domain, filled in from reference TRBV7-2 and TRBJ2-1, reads GAGVSQSPSNKVTEKGKDVELRCDPISGHTALYWYRQSLGQGLEFLIYFQGNSAPDKSGLPSDRFSAERTGGSVSTLTIQRTQQEDSAVYLCASSLVGASYNEQFFGPGTRLTVL.

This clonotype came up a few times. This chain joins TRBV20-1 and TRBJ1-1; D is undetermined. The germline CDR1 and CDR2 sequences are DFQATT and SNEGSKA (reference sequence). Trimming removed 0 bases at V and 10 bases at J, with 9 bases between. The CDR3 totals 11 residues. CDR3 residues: CSARDSSVAFF. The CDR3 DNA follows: TGCAGTGCTAGAGATAGTAGTGTAGCTTTCTTT.

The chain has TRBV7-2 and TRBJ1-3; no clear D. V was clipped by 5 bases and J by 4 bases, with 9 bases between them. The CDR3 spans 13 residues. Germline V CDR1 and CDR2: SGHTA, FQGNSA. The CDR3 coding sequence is TGTGCCAGCAGCCCCGTAGCCGGAAACACCATATATTTT. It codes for CASSPVAGNTIYF.

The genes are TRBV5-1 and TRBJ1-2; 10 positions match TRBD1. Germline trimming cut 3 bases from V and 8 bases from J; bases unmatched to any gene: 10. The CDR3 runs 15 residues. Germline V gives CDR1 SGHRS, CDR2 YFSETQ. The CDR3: CASSSGTGDLMGYTF. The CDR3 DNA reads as TGCGCCAGCAGCTCCGGGACAGGGGACTTAATGGGCTACACCTTC.

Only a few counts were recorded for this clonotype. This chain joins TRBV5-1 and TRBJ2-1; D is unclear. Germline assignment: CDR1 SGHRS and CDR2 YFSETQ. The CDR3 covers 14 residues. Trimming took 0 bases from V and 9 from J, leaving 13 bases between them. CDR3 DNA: TGCGCCAGCAGCTTGGGAACGCCTCCGACTGAGCAGTTCTTC. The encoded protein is CASSLGTPPTEQFF.

CDR3 in DNA: TGCGCCAGCAGCTTGGGAGGTAGCGGGAGACCCAATGAGCAGTTCTTC. It encodes CASSLGGSGRPNEQFF. The V call is TRBV5-1, the J call TRBJ2-1, with 9 bases that match TRBD2. There are 16 residues in the CDR3. Germline V lookup: CDR1 SGHRS, CDR2 YFSETQ. V was pared by 0 bases and J by 6 bases, with 7 bases of the junction left unmatched.

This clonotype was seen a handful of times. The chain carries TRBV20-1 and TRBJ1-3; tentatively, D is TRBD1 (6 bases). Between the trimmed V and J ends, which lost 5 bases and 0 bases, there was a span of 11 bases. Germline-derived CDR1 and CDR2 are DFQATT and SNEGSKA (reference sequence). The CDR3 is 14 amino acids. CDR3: CSAPDSRSGNTIYF. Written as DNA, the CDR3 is TGCAGTGCTCCGGACAGCCGCTCTGGAAACACCATATATTTT.

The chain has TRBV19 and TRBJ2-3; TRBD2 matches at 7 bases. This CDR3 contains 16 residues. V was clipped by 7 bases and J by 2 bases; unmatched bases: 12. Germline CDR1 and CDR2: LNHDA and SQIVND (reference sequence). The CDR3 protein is CASTDRTGGFTDTQYF. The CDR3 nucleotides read TGTGCCAGTACGGATCGGACGGGAGGATTCACAGATACGCAGTATTTT.

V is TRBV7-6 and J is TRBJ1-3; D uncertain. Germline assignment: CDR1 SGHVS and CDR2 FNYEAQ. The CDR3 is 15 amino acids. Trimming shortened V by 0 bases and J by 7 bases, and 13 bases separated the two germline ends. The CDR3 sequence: CASSLADGGVNTIYF. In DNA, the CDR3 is TGTGCCAGCAGCTTAGCGGACGGAGGTGTCAACACCATATATTTT.

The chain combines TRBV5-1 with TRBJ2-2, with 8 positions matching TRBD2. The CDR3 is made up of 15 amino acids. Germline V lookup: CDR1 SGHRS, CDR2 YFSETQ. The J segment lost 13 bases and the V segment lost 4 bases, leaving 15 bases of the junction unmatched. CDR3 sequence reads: CASSNTGVYREGLFF. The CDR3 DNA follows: TGCGCCAGCAGCAATACAGGAGTTTACCGGGAGGGGCTGTTTTTT. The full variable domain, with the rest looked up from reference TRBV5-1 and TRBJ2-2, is KAGVTQTPRYLIKTRGQQVTLSCSPISGHRSVSWYQQTPGQGLQFLFEYFSETQRNKGNFPGRFSGRQFSNSRSEMNVSTLELGDSALYLCASSNTGVYREGLFFGEGSRLTVL.

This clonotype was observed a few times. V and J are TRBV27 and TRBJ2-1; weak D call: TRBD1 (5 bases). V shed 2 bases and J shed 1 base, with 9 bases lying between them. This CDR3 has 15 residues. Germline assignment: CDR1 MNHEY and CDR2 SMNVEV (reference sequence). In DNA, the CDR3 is TGTGCCAGCAGTTTAGAACAGGAGTCCTACAATGAGCAGTTCTTC. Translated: CASSLEQESYNEQFF.

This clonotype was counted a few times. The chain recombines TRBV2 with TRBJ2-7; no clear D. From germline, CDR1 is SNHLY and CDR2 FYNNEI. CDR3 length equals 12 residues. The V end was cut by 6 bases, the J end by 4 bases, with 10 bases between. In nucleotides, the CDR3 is TGTGCCAGCAGCTTGACTTTATACGAGCAGTACTTC. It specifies CASSLTLYEQYF.

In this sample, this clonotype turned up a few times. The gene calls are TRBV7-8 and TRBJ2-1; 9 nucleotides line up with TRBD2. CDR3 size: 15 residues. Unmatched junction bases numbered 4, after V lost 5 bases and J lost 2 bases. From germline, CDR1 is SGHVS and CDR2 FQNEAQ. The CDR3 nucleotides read TGTGCCAGCAGCCCCCAGCGGGGGGCCTACAATGAGCAGTTCTTC. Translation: CASSPQRGAYNEQFF.

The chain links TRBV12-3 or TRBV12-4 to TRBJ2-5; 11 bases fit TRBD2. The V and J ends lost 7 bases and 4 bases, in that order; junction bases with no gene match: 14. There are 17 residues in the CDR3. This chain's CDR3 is CASTLLAGVVMGETQYF. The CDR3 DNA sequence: TGTGCCAGCACCCTACTAGCGGGAGTCGTAATGGGAGAGACCCAGTACTTC.

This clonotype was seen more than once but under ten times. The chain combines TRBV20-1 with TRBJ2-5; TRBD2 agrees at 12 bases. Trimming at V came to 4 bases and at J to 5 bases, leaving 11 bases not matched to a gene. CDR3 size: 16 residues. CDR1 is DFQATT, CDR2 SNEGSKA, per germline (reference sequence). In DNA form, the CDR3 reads TGCAGTGCTATCGGGCTAGCGGGAGGGAGTTGGGAGACCCAGTACTTC. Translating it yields CSAIGLAGGSWETQYF.

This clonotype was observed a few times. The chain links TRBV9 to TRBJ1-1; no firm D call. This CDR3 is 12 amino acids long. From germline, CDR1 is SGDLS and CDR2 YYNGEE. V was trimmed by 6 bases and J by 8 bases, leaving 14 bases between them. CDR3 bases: TGTGCCAGCAAAGGTAACCTTGGGGAAGCTTTCTTT. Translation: CASKGNLGEAFF.

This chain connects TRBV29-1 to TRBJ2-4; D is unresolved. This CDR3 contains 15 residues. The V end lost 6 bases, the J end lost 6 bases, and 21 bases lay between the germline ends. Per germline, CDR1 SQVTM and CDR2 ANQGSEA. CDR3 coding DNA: TGCAGCGTCGCGCCCGGGCTGGGTGATCTAAACATTCAGTACTTC. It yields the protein CSVAPGLGDLNIQYF.

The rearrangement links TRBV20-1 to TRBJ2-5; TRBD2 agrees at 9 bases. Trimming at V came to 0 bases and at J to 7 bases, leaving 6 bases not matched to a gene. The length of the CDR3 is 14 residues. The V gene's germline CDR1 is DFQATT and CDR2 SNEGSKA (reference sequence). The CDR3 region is CSAREPSGVRTQYF. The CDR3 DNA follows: TGCAGTGCTAGAGAACCTAGCGGGGTTAGGACCCAGTACTTC.

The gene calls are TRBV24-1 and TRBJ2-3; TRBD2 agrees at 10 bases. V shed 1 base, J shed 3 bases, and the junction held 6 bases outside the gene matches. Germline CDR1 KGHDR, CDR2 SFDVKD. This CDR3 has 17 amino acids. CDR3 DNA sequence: TGTGCCACCAGTGATTTCTGGGCTAGCGGGAGTACAGATACGCAGTATTTT. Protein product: CATSDFWASGSTDTQYF.

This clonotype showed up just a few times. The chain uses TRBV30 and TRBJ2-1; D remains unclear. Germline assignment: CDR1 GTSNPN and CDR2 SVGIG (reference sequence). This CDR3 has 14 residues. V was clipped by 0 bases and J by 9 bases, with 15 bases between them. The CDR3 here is CAWSVPDPTPEQFF. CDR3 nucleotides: TGTGCCTGGAGTGTTCCGGACCCCACTCCTGAGCAGTTCTTC.

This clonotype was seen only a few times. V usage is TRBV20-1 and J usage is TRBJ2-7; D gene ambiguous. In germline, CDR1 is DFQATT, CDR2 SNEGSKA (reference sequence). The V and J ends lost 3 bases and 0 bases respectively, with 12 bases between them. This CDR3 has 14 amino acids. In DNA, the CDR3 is TGCAGTGCTAGCGGTGCGCAGAGCTCCTACGAGCAGTACTTC. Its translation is CSASGAQSSYEQYF.

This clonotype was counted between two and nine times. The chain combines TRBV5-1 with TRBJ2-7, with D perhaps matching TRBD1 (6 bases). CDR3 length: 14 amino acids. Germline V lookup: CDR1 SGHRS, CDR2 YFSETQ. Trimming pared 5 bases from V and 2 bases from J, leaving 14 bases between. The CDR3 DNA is TGCGCCAGCAGTAGTCAGGGGCAGACCTACGAGCAGTACTTC. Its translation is CASSSQGQTYEQYF.

The CDR3 here is CASSQRGGGAFF. CDR3 DNA sequence: TGTGCCAGCAGCCAACGGGGAGGGGGAGCTTTCTTT. V gene TRBV14 combines with J gene TRBJ1-1; D might be TRBD1 (6 bases). Trimming shortened V by 2 bases and J by 10 bases, and 11 bases separated the two germline ends. There are 12 residues in the CDR3. Germline V CDR1 and CDR2: SGHDN, FVKESK.

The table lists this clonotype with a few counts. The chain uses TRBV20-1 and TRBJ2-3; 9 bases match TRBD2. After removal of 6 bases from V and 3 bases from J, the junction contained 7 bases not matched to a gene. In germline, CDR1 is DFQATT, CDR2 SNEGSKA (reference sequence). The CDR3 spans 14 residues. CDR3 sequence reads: CSAVRREGTDTQYF. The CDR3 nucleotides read TGCAGTGCCGTCCGGCGGGAGGGAACAGATACGCAGTATTTT.

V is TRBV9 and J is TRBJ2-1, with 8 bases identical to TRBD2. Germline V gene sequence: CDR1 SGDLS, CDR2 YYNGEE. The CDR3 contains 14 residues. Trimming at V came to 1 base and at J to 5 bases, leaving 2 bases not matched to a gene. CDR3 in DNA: TGTGCCAGCAGCGTAAGTAGCGGGGACAATGAGCAGTTCTTC. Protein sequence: CASSVSSGDNEQFF. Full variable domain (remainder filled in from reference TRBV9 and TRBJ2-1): DSGVTQTPKHLITATGQRVTLRCSPRSGDLSVYWYQQSLDQGLQFLIQYYNGEERAKGNILERFSAQQFPDLHSELNLSSLELGDSALYFCASSVSSGDNEQFFGPGTRLTVL.